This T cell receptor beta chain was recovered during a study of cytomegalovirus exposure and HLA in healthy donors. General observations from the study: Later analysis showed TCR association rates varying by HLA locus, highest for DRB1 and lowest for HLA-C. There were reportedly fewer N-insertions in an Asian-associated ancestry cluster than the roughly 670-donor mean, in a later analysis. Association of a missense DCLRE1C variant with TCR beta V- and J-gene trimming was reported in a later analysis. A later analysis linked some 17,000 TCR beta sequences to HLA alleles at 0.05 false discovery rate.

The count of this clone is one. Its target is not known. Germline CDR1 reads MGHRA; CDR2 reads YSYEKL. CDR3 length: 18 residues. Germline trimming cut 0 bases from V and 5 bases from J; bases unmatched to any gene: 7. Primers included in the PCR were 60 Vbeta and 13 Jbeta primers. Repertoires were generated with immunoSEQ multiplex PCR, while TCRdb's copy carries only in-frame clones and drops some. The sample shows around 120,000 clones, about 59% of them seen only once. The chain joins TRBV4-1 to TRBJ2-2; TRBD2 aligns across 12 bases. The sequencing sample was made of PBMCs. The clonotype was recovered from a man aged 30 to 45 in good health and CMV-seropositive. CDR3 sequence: CASSQDPSGGAITGELFF. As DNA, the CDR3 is TGCGCCAGCAGCCAAGATCCTAGCGGGGGGGCCATTACCGGGGAGCTGTTTTTT.